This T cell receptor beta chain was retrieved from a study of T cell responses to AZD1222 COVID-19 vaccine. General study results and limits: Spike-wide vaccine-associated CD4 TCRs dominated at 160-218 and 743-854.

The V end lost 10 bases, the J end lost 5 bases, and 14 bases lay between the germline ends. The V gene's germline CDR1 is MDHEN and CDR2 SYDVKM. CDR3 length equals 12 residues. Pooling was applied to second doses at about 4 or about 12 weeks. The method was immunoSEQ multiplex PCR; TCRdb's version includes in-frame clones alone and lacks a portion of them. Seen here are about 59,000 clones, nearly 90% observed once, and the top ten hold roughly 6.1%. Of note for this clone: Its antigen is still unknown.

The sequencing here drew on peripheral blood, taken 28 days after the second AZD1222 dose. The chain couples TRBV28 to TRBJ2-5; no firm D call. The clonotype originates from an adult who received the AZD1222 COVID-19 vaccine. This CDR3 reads CATYAPEETQYF. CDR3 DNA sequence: TGTGCCACCTACGCCCCCGAGGAGACCCAGTACTTC.